What follows are 29 T cell receptor beta chains derived from one specimen sequenced in a study of cytomegalovirus exposure and HLA in healthy donors. PCR primers comprised 60 Vbeta and 13 Jbeta primers. TCRdb's copy holds only in-frame clones and misses some; the assay was immunoSEQ multiplex PCR. The repertoire includes roughly 180,000 clones, 78% of them detected once, and about 5.6% sits in the top ten. The sequenced sample was PBMCs. These receptors were obtained from a woman in her twenties or thirties in good health and CMV-seropositive.

The chain uses TRBV21-1 and TRBJ2-5; TRBD1 is the table's D call and was not checked against the DNA. TRBV21-1 has pseudogene status. The CDR3 spans 15 residues. CDR3 sequence reads: CASNTQDPLQETQYF. Written as DNA, the CDR3 is TGTGCCAGCAACACACAGGACCCCCTCCAAGAGACCCAGTACTTC.

The chain carries TRBV7-9 and TRBJ2-7; tentatively, D is TRBD1 (5 bases). CDR3 size: 14 residues. Deletions cut 2 bases from V and 0 bases from J, with 8 bases between. Germline V CDR1 and CDR2: SEHNR, FQNEAQ (reference sequence). CDR3 residues: CASSLPGLSYEQYF. The CDR3, as DNA: TGTGCCAGCAGCTTACCAGGGCTCTCCTACGAGCAGTACTTC.

The J gene is TRBJ2-1, the V gene TRBV6-5; D not certain. The V end was cut by 6 bases, the J end by 7 bases, with 10 bases between. This CDR3 spans 12 amino acids. The germline CDR1 and CDR2 sequences are MNHEY and SVGAGI. The CDR3 sequence is CASSRVPNEQFF. DNA of the CDR3: TGTGCCAGCAGCCGGGTCCCTAATGAGCAGTTCTTC.

The rearrangement links TRBV5-6 to TRBJ1-2; 7 nucleotides align to TRBD1. This CDR3 comprises 14 residues. Germline V gives CDR1 SGHDT, CDR2 YYEEEE. V trimming: 4 bases; J trimming: 7 bases; junction bases outside the gene matches: 10. CDR3 sequence reads: CASSPQKGACGYTF. In DNA form, the CDR3 reads TGTGCCAGCAGCCCACAAAAGGGGGCGTGTGGCTACACCTTC.

The chain has TRBV5-1 and TRBJ1-1; D uncertain. The germline V and J ends were trimmed by 7 bases and 2 bases, with 15 bases remaining between them. Per the germline V gene, CDR1 is SGHRS and CDR2 is YFSETQ. The CDR3 has 14 residues. The CDR3 DNA reads TGCGCCAGCCGCGAGGCCGGGATTAACACTGAAGCTTTCTTT. Protein sequence: CASREAGINTEAFF.

The chain links TRBV5-1 to TRBJ1-1; TRBD1 aligns across 7 bases. The CDR3 totals 16 residues. After removal of 4 bases from V and 0 bases from J, the junction contained 9 bases not matched to a gene. The V gene's germline CDR1 is SGHRS and CDR2 YFSETQ. The CDR3 loop reads CASSPRTGQMNTEAFF. CDR3 DNA sequence: TGCGCCAGCAGCCCACGGACAGGACAAATGAACACTGAAGCTTTCTTT.

The chain employs TRBV5-6 and TRBJ2-2; a weak D match, TRBD1 (5 bases). The V and J ends lost 6 bases and 6 bases respectively, with 12 bases between them. CDR1 and CDR2 from the germline V gene are SGHDT and YYEEEE. The CDR3 covers 13 residues. CDR3 coding DNA: TGTGCCAGCAATTATCAAGGGGCCGGGGAGCTGTTTTTT. Its protein is CASNYQGAGELFF.

A few counts support this clone. V is TRBV11-2 and J is TRBJ2-4, with 7 bases matching TRBD2. This CDR3 spans 15 amino acids. Germline CDR1 is SGHAT and CDR2 is FQNNGV. The trim removed 2 bases at V and 5 bases at J, leaving 6 bases unmatched. The CDR3 DNA reads TGTGCCAGCAGCTTACTCGGGACTACCCAAAACATTCAGTACTTC. Its protein is CASSLLGTTQNIQYF.

The rearrangement links TRBV4-2 to TRBJ2-5, with 9 bases that match TRBD1. Germline V lookup: CDR1 LGHNA, CDR2 YNFKEQ. Unmatched junction bases numbered 13, after V lost 0 bases and J lost 5 bases. The CDR3 covers 18 residues. CDR3 DNA: TGTGCCAGCAGCCAAGATTCCGCGCTTGGGACAGGGAGGGAGACCCAGTACTTC. This sequence encodes CASSQDSALGTGRETQYF.

The chain joins TRBV7-2 to TRBJ1-1; D gene unclear. CDR3 length: 15 residues. The V end was cut by 1 base, the J end by 4 bases, with 13 bases between. Per germline, CDR1 SGHTA and CDR2 FQGNSA. The CDR3 coding sequence is TGTGCCAGCAGCTTAGTATCCGAAGCGGTCACTGAAGCTTTCTTT. This translates into CASSLVSEAVTEAFF.

The chain couples TRBV6-6 to TRBJ2-6; D unclear. Germline assignment: CDR1 MNHNY and CDR2 SVGAGI (reference sequence). V dropped 2 bases and J dropped 2 bases, with 10 bases sitting between them. The CDR3 has 16 amino acids. CDR3: CASSYLVGAGANVLTF. Written as DNA, the CDR3 is TGTGCCAGCAGTTACCTAGTAGGCGCTGGGGCCAACGTCCTGACTTTC.

The V and J genes are TRBV6-5 and TRBJ1-2, with D possibly being TRBD1 (5 bases). Per the germline V gene, CDR1 is MNHEY and CDR2 is SVGAGI. Trimming removed 7 bases at V and 0 bases at J, with 15 bases between. The CDR3 has 15 amino acids. The CDR3 loop is CASKGFARANYGYTF. In DNA form, the CDR3 reads TGTGCCAGCAAGGGGTTCGCCAGAGCTAACTATGGCTACACCTTC.

This chain connects TRBV6-4 to TRBJ1-2; TRBD1 matches at 8 bases. Trimming cost V 3 bases and J 4 bases; bases outside gene matches: 4. Germline V gives CDR1 MRHNA, CDR2 SNTAGT. The length of the CDR3 is 14 residues. The CDR3 DNA reads as TGTGCCAGCAGTGAATTCGACAGGGGCTATGGCTACACCTTC. Amino acid sequence: CASSEFDRGYGYTF.

This chain joins TRBV6-5 and TRBJ2-3; TRBD2 aligns across 12 bases. With 4 bases clipped from V and 11 bases from J, the junction kept 4 bases outside the gene matches. The CDR3 extends over 13 amino acids. CDR1 and CDR2 from the germline V gene are MNHEY and SVGAGI. The DNA of the CDR3 is TGTGCCAGCAGTTCTGGACTAGCGGGGAGGCAGTATTTT. It is translated as CASSSGLAGRQYF.

This sequence joins TRBV7-8 and TRBJ2-2; no clear D gene. Trimming stripped 0 bases from V and 7 bases from J, with 12 bases between. CDR3 length: 15 residues. Germline lookup yields CDR1 SGHVS and CDR2 FQNEAQ. CDR3 nucleotide sequence: TGTGCCAGCAGCTTAGCCACCGCGTCACTCGGGGAGCTGTTTTTT. As protein: CASSLATASLGELFF.

The chain is built from TRBV5-6 and TRBJ2-7; 7 nucleotides line up with TRBD2. From germline, CDR1 is SGHDT and CDR2 YYEEEE. This CDR3 spans 11 amino acids. Trimming took 3 bases from V and 8 from J; bases not matched to a gene: 2. In DNA, the CDR3 is TGTGCCAGCAGCTGGGGGGGTAAGCAGTACTTC. It is translated as CASSWGGKQYF. The whole variable domain, filled in from reference TRBV5-6 and TRBJ2-7, reads DAGVTQSPTHLIKTRGQQVTLRCSPKSGHDTVSWYQQALGQGPQFIFQYYEEEERQRGNFPDRFSGHQFPNYSSELNVNALLLGDSALYLCASSWGGKQYFGPGTRLTVT.

This sequence joins TRBV5-4 and TRBJ2-1, with TRBD1 identical over 7 bases. Germline-derived CDR1 and CDR2 are SGHNT and YYREEE (reference sequence). The CDR3 has 16 residues. Trimming at V came to 0 bases and at J to 8 bases, leaving 11 bases not matched to a gene. The CDR3 protein is CASSLAGQAFVDEQFF. DNA of the CDR3: TGTGCCAGCAGCTTGGCAGGACAGGCCTTTGTGGATGAGCAGTTCTTC.

Here the CDR3 reads CASSLGDRGRTSYEQYF. The CDR3 DNA sequence: TGTGCCAGCAGCTTGGGGGACAGGGGGCGAACCTCCTACGAGCAGTACTTC. The chain links TRBV5-4 to TRBJ2-7, with 12 bases lining up with TRBD1. Trimming removed 0 bases from V and 0 bases from J; junction bases left unmatched: 4. Germline V gene lookup returns CDR1 SGHNT and CDR2 YYREEE (reference sequence). This CDR3 contains 17 residues.

The chain has TRBV5-6 and TRBJ1-1; D may be TRBD1 (6 bases). Trimming removed 4 bases at V and 6 bases at J, with 13 bases between. The CDR3 consists of 13 residues. CDR1 is SGHDT, CDR2 YYEEEE, per germline. The CDR3 protein is CASSKVGGAEAFF. CDR3 DNA: TGTGCCAGCAGCAAGGTAGGGGGTGCTGAAGCTTTCTTT.

The V gene is TRBV10-3, the J gene TRBJ2-4, with TRBD2 matching over 9 bases. With 4 bases clipped from V and 0 bases from J, the junction kept 1 base outside the gene matches. CDR3 length: 15 amino acids. Germline lookup yields CDR1 ENHRY and CDR2 SYGVKD. CDR3 coding DNA: TGTGCCATCAGTGTTAGCGGGGGAGCCAAAAACATTCAGTACTTC. Amino acids: CAISVSGGAKNIQYF.

V and J are TRBV11-2 and TRBJ1-2; 8 bases are a match to TRBD1. In germline, CDR1 is SGHAT, CDR2 FQNNGV. The CDR3 extends over 18 amino acids. The junction had 13 bases not matched to a gene; V was cut back by 4 bases and J by 0 bases. The CDR3 sequence is CASSSLRDRTLANYGYTF. CDR3 DNA: TGTGCCAGCAGCTCCTTACGGGACAGGACCTTAGCTAACTATGGCTACACCTTC.

This clone has only one observation. The chain links TRBV9 to TRBJ1-1, with no clear D. Trimming cost V 0 bases and J 6 bases, with 18 bases left between them. Germline lookup yields CDR1 SGDLS and CDR2 YYNGEE. This CDR3 has 16 amino acids. The CDR3 bases are TGTGCCAGCAGCGTAGGTTCGTCCGGGAGAACCTCTGAAGCTTTCTTT. Protein sequence: CASSVGSSGRTSEAFF.

This chain links TRBV6-5 with TRBJ1-1; no definite D call. This CDR3 spans 14 amino acids. Germline V gene data show CDR1 as MNHEY and CDR2 as SVGAGI. The V end was cut by 0 bases, the J end by 4 bases, with 9 bases between. The CDR3 here is CASSYSGSGTEAFF. The CDR3 DNA is TGTGCCAGCAGTTACTCCGGGAGTGGCACTGAAGCTTTCTTT.

V is TRBV7-6 and J is TRBJ2-1; TRBD2 matches 8 bases. With 1 base clipped from V and 10 bases from J, the junction kept 6 bases outside the gene matches. The germline CDR1 and CDR2 sequences are SGHVS and FNYEAQ. The CDR3 spans 14 residues. The CDR3 DNA follows: TGTGCCAGCAGCTTAGGCGGGACTAGTCGAGAGCAGTTCTTC. This encodes CASSLGGTSREQFF.

The chain recombines TRBV11-2 with TRBJ2-2, with D hard to call. V was trimmed by 3 bases and J by 4 bases, leaving 3 bases between them. The V gene's germline CDR1 is SGHAT and CDR2 FQNNGV. The CDR3 spans 12 residues. Here the CDR3 DNA reads TGTGCCAGCAGCTTCAGCACCGGGGAGCTGTTTTTT. Its protein product is CASSFSTGELFF. The full variable domain, rest sourced from reference TRBV11-2 and TRBJ2-2, is EAGVAQSPRYKIIEKRQSVAFWCNPISGHATLYWYQQILGQGPKLLIQFQNNGVVDDSQLPKDRFSAERLKGVDSTLKIQPAKLEDSAVYLCASSFSTGELFFGEGSRLTVL.

The CDR3 protein is CASSPTRNTEAFF. CDR3 sequence (DNA): TGCGCCAGCAGCCCAACGAGGAACACTGAAGCTTTCTTT. The chain has TRBV5-1 and TRBJ1-1; D is unclear. Germline V gene sequence: CDR1 SGHRS, CDR2 YFSETQ. The CDR3 length is 13 residues. Trimming shortened V by 4 bases and J by 1 base, and 8 bases separated the two germline ends.

This clone was seen a handful of times. This sequence joins TRBV19 and TRBJ1-1; perhaps TRBD1 as D (6 bases). From germline, CDR1 is LNHDA and CDR2 SQIVND (reference sequence). V shed 3 bases and J shed 1 base, with 18 bases lying between them. This CDR3 has 17 amino acids. The CDR3 protein is CASSIYGAGTRNTEAFF. CDR3 nucleotides: TGTGCCAGTAGTATTTACGGGGCAGGGACACGGAACACTGAAGCTTTCTTT.

The DNA of the CDR3 is TGTGCCAGCAGTTTATGGAGTCGCGAGCAGTACTTC. Amino acids: CASSLWSREQYF. The chain combines TRBV28 with TRBJ2-7; no definite D call. The CDR3 totals 12 residues. V lost 0 bases and J 6 bases, leaving 6 bases between the germline ends. Germline lookup yields CDR1 MDHEN and CDR2 SYDVKM.

The chain employs TRBV28 and TRBJ1-2, with TRBD1 identical over 8 bases. V was clipped by 5 bases and J by 2 bases; unmatched bases: 4. CDR1 is MDHEN, CDR2 SYDVKM, per germline. CDR3 length: 14 residues. The CDR3 DNA sequence: TGTGCCAGCAGTCCCCAGGGGGCCAACTATGGCTACACCTTC. Protein sequence: CASSPQGANYGYTF.